This T cell receptor (beta chain) is drawn from a study of T cell repertoires in cytomegalovirus infection. Study-wide background: CMV epitopes, recently identified HLA-C-restricted and well-studied HLA-B-restricted, were used. Indicated by public TCR beta signatures were CMV infection and matching HLA type. Findings and caveats of the study: In two of eight donors, the top clonotype was HLA-C-restricted CMV-specific.

TCRdb re-called the reads with MiXCR, one entry per CDR3 protein. The sample includes 100,000 to 150,000 distinct CDR3 sequences, 30% to 40% of them seen just once. The V gene's germline CDR1 is SGHVT and CDR2 SQSDAQ. The V gene end was trimmed by 6 bases and the J gene end by 1 base; junction bases not matched to a gene: 4. CDR3 length equals 14 residues. Points on this clonotype: As yet, its antigen is unknown.

The sequences come from CD8+ T cells from cultured PBMCs, collected from culture after CMV antigen stimulation. The sequence derives from a human donor in good health (CMV status not recorded). Some clones in this sample may be carry-over from other donors' samples. The chain carries TRBV7-4 and TRBJ1-1; 8 bases agree with TRBD1. The CDR3 here is CASRGGQANTEAFF. The CDR3 region has the DNA TGTGCCAGCAGGGGGGGACAGGCGAACACTGAAGCTTTCTTT.